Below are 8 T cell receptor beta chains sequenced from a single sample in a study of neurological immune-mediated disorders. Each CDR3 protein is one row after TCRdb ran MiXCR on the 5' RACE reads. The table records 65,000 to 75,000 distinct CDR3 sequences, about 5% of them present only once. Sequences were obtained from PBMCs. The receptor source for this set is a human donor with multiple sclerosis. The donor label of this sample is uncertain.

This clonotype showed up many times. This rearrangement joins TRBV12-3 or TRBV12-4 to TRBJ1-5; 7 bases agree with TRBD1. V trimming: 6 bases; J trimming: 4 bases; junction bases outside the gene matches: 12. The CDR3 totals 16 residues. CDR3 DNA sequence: TGTGCCAGCAGACGCCAGACAGGGCTCGATAATCAGCCCCAGCATTTT. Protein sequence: CASRRQTGLDNQPQHF.

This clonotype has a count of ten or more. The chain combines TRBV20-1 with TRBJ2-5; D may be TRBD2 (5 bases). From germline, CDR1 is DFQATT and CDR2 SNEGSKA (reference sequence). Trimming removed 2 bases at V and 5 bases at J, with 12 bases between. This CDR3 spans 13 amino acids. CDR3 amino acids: CSARRTSGETQYF. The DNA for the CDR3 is TGCAGTGCTAGACGAACGAGCGGCGAGACCCAGTACTTC.

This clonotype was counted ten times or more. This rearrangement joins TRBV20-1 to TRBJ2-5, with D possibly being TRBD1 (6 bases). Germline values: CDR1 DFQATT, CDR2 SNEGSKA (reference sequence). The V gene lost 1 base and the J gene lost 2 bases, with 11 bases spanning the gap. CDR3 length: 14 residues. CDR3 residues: CSARVWTAQETQYF. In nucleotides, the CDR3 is TGCAGTGCTAGAGTCTGGACAGCTCAAGAGACCCAGTACTTC.

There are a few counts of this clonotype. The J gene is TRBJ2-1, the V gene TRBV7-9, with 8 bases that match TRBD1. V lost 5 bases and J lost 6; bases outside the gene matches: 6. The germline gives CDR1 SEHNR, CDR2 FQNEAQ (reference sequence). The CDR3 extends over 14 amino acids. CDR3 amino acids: CASSRLQGVNEQFF. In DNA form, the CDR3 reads TGTGCCAGCAGCCGCCTACAGGGGGTCAATGAGCAGTTCTTC.

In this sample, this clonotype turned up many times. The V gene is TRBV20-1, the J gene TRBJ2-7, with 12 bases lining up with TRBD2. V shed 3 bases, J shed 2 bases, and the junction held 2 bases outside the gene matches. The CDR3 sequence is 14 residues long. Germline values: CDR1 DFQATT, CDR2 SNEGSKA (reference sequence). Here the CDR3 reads CSARASGGAYEQYF. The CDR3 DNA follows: TGCAGTGCTAGGGCTAGCGGGGGGGCCTACGAGCAGTACTTC.

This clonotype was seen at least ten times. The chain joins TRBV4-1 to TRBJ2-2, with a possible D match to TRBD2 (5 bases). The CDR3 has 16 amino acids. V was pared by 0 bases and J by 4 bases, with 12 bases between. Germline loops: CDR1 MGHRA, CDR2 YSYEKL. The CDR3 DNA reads TGCGCCAGCAGCCAAGATGGAGGTTTGGGCACCGGGGAGCTGTTTTTT. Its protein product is CASSQDGGLGTGELFF.

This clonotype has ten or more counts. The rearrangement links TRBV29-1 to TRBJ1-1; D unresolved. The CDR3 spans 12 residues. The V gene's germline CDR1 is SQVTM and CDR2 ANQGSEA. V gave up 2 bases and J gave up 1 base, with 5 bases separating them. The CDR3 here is CSVETRNTEAFF. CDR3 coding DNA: TGCAGCGTTGAAACCAGGAACACTGAAGCTTTCTTT.

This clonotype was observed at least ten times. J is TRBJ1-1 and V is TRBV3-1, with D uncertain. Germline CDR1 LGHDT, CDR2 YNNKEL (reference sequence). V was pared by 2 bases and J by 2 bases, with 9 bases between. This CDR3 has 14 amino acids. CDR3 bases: TGTGCCAGCAGCCAATTCTCCGCTAACACTGAAGCTTTCTTT. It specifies CASSQFSANTEAFF.